This TCR beta chain was identified in a study of PD-L1 blockade in urothelial cancer. Study background: Prior exposure to chemotherapy in patients amounted to 0 to 3 regimens received.

Study-wide results and limits: In blood sampled pretreatment, TCR clonality below the median predicted better survival.

TCRdb keeps only in-frame clones here, not all; method: immunoSEQ multiplex PCR. The sample has roughly 120,000 clones; around 85% are singletons. CDR3 length: 13 residues. Germline V gene lookup returns CDR1 SNHLY and CDR2 FYNNEI. Unmatched junction bases numbered 5, after V lost 7 bases and J lost 6 bases. This clone showed up just once. Its antigen remains unknown. The time point: pretreatment peripheral blood. Source: PBMCs, taken around atezolizumab (anti-PD-L1) treatment. The chain has TRBV2 and TRBJ1-5; 8 bases match TRBD1. This TCR came from a man between 50 and 59 years old with urothelial cancer. The CDR3 DNA follows: TGTGCCAGCACTACAGGGGGGGGTCAGCCCCAGCATTTT. Its translation is CASTTGGGQPQHF.